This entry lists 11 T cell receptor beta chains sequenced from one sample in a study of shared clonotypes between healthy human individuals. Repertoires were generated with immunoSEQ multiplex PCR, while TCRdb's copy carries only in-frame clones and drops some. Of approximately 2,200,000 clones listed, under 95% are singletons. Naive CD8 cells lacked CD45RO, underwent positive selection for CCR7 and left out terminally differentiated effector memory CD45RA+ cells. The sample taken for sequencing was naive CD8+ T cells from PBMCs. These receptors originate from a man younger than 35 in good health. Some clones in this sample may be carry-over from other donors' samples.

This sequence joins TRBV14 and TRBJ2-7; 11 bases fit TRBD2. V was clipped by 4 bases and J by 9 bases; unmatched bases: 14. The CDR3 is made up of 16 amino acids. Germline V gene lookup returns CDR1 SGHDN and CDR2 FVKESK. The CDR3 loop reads CASSPHAGLAEIGQYF. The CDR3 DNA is TGTGCCAGCAGCCCCCACGCGGGACTAGCGGAGATAGGGCAGTACTTC.

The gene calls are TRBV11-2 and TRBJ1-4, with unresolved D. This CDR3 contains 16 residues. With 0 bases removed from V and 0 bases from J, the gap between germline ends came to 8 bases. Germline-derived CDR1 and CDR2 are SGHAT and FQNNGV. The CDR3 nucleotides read TGTGCCAGCAGCTTAGATAGGTTCGCAACTAATGAAAAACTGTTTTTT. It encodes CASSLDRFATNEKLFF. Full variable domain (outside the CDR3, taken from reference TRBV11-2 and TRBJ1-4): EAGVAQSPRYKIIEKRQSVAFWCNPISGHATLYWYQQILGQGPKLLIQFQNNGVVDDSQLPKDRFSAERLKGVDSTLKIQPAKLEDSAVYLCASSLDRFATNEKLFFGSGTQLSVL.

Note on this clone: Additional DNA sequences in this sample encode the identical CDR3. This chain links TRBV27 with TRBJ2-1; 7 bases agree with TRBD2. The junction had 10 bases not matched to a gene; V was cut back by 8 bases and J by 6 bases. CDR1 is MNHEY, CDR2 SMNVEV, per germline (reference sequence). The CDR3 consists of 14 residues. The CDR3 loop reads CASSLLGGGNEQFF. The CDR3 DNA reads TGTGCCAGCTCATTGTTGGGGGGGGGCAATGAGCAGTTCTTC.

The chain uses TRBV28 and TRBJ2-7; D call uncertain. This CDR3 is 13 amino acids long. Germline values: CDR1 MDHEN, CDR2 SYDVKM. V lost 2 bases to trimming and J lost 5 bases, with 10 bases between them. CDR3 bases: TGTGCCAGCAGTTTAGATTCCCTCGACGAGCAGTACTTC. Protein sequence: CASSLDSLDEQYF.

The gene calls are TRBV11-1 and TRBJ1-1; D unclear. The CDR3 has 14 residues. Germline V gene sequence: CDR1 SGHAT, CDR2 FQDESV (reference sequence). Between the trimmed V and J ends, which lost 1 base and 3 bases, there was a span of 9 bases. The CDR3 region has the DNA TGTGCCAGCAGCTTAGTTCCGGTTTACACTGAAGCTTTCTTT. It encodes CASSLVPVYTEAFF.

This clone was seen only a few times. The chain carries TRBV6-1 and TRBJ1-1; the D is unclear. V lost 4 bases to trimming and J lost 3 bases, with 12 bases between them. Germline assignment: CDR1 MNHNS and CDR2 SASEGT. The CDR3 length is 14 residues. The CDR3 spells CASSVSKYYTEAFF. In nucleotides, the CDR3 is TGTGCCAGCAGTGTTTCCAAATACTACACTGAAGCTTTCTTT.

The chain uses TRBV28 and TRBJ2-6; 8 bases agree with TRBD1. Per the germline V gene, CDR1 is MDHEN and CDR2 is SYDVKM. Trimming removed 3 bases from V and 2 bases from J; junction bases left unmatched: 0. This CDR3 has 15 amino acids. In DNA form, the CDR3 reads TGTGCCAGCAGTTTGACAGGGGCTGGGGCCAACGTCCTGACTTTC. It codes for CASSLTGAGANVLTF.

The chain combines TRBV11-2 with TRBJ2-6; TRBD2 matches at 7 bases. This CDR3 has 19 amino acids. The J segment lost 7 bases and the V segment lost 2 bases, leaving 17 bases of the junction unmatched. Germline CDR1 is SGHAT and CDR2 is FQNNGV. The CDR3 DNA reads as TGTGCCAGCAGCTTAATCCTAGCGGAACTAACCGGGGGAGCCAACGTCCTGACTTTC. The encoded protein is CASSLILAELTGGANVLTF. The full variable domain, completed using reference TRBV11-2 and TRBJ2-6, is EAGVAQSPRYKIIEKRQSVAFWCNPISGHATLYWYQQILGQGPKLLIQFQNNGVVDDSQLPKDRFSAERLKGVDSTLKIQPAKLEDSAVYLCASSLILAELTGGANVLTFGAGSRLTVL.

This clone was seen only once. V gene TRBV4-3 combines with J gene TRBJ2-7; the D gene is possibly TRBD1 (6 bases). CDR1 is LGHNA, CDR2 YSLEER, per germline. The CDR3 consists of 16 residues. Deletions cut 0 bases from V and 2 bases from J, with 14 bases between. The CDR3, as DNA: TGCGCCAGCAGCCAAGAAGCCAGGGGATTCACCTACGAGCAGTACTTC. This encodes CASSQEARGFTYEQYF.

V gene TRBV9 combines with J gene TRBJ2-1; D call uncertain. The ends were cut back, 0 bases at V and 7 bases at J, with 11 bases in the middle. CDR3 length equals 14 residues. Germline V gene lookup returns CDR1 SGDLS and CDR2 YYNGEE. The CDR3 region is CASSVVGNPNEQFF. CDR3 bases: TGTGCCAGCAGCGTAGTTGGCAACCCAAATGAGCAGTTCTTC.

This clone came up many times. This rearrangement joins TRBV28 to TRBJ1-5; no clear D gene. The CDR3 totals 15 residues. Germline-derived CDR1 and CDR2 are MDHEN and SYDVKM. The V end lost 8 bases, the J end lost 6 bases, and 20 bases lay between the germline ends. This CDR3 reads CASYPRKELGQPQHF. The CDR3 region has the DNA TGTGCCAGCTACCCACGGAAGGAGTTAGGTCAGCCCCAGCATTTT.